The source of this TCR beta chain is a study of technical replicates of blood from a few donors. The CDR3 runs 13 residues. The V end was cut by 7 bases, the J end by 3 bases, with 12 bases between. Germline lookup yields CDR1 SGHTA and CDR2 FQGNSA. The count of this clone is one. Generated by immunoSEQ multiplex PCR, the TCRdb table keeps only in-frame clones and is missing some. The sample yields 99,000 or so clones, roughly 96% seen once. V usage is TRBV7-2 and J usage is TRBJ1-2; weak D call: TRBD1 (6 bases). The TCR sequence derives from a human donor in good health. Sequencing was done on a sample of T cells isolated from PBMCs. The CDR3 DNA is TGTGCCAGCAATGGGGGCACAGACTATGGCTACACCTTC. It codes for CASNGGTDYGYTF.